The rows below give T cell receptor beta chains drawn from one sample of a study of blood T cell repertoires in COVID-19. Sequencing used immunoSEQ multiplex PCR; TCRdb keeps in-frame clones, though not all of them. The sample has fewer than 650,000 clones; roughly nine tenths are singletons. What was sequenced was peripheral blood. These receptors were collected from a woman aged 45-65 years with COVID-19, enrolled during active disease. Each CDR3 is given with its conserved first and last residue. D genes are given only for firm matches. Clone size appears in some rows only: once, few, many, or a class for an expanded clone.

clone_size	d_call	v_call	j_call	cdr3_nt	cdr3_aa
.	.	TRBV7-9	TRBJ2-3	TGTGCCAGCAGCTTGATTGAGGATACGCAGTATTTT	CASSLIEDTQYF
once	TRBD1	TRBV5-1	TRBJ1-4	TGCGCCAGCAGCTTGGAGGGACAGCGGAATGAAAAACTGTTTTTT	CASSLEGQRNEKLFF
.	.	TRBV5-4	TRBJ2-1	TGTGCCAGCAGCCGGCCGCGGTACTCCTACAATGAGCAGTTCTTC	CASSRPRYSYNEQFF
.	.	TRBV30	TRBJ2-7	TGTGCCTGGAGTGTAACTCCCAGGGTTCATTTTAGGGCCTACGAGCAGTACTTC	CAWSVTPRVHFRAYEQYF
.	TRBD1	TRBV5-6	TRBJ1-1	TGTGCCAGCAGCTTGGGGCAGGGGGGATACACTGAAGCTTTCTTT	CASSLGQGGYTEAFF
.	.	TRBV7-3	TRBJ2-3	TGTGCCAGCAGCTTAGGCCTTTCGAATACGCAGTATTTT	CASSLGLSNTQYF
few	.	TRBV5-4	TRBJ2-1	TGTGCCAGCAGCTTGGCAGCACAGGGATTACTAGAGCAGTTCTTC	CASSLAAQGLLEQFF
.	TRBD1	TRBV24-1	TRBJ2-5	TGTGCCACCAGTGATCTGGACAGGGGAGACGAAGAGACCCAGTACTTC	CATSDLDRGDEETQYF
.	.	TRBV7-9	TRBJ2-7	TGTGCCAGCAGTCAGACGGGGGGCCACGAGCAGTACTTC	CASSQTGGHEQYF
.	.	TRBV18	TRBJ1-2	TGTGCCAGCTCACCGTCGGGGGGATCGTTGGGCTACACCTTC	CASSPSGGSLGYTF
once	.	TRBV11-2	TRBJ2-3	TGTGCCAGCAGCTACTCGGATACGCAGTATTTT	CASSYSDTQYF
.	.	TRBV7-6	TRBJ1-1	TGTGCCAGCAGCCCGGCGGCCACACAGGTGAGCACTGAAGCTTTCTTT	CASSPAATQVSTEAFF
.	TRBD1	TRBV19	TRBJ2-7	TGTGCCAGTAGATTATCCGGGACAGGGGGCAACGAGCAGTACTTC	CASRLSGTGGNEQYF
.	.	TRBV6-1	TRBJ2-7	TGTGCCAGCAGTGAAGGCGGGCTGACTACGAAGCAGTACTTC	CASSEGGLTTKQYF
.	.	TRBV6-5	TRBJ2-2	TGTGCCAGCTACGGCTCACGCGCGGATACCGGGGAGCTGTTTTTT	CASYGSRADTGELFF
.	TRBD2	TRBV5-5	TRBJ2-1	TGTACCCGCTCGGGGGAGGGGCCACTAGCGGGGGTTAACAATGAGCAGTTCTTC	CTRSGEGPLAGVNNEQFF
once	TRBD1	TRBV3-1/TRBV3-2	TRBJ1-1	TGTGCCAGCAGCCAACAGGGGGCGAACACTGAAGCTTTCTTT	CASSQQGANTEAFF
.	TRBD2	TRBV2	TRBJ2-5	TGTGCCAGCAGTAGCGGGGACCAAGAGACCCAGTACTTC	CASSSGDQETQYF
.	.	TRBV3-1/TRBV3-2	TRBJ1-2	TGTGCCAGCAGCCAAGGGCCAGGATCTCTAGGCTACACCTTC	CASSQGPGSLGYTF
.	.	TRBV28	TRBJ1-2	TGTGCCAGCAGTTTTTTGCGGAACTATGGCTACACCTTC	CASSFLRNYGYTF
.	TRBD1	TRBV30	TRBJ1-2	TGTGCCTGGAGGGACAGGGGTCTCCTCTATGGCTACACCTTC	CAWRDRGLLYGYTF
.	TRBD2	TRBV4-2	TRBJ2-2	TGTGCCAGCAGCCAAGATGCCCAGCGGGGGGGCAGGTTCGGGGAGCTGTTTTTT	CASSQDAQRGGRFGELFF
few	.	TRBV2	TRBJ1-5	TGTGCCAGCAGTGGGGAGGGCAATCAGCCCCAGCATTTT	CASSGEGNQPQHF
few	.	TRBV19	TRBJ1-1	TGTGCCAGTAGTGTCGGGACTGAAGCTTTCTTT	CASSVGTEAFF
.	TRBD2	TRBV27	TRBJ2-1	TGTGCCAGCAGTGCCCGGGGGGGGAGGTACAATGAGCAGTTCTTC	CASSARGGRYNEQFF
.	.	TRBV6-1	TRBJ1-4	TGTGCCAGCAGTGAAGAGGGGACTCCCGAGGACGAAAAACTGTTTTTT	CASSEEGTPEDEKLFF
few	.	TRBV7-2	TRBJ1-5	TGTGCCAGCAGCTTAGGGCCGAATCAGCCCCAGCATTTT	CASSLGPNQPQHF
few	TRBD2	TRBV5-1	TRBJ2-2	TGCGCCACCTCAGGACTAGCGGGGTACACCGGGGAGCTGTTTTTT	CATSGLAGYTGELFF
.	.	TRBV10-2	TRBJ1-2	TGCGCCAGCAGTGAGTATCGAAGCGGCTACACCTTC	CASSEYRSGYTF
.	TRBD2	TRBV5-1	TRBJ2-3	TGCGCCAGCAGCTTCGGGACTAGCGGGTCCCCAGATACGCAGTATTTT	CASSFGTSGSPDTQYF
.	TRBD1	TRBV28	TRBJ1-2	TGTGCCAGCAGTCCGGACAGGGGGCGCCCCTATGGCTACACCTTC	CASSPDRGRPYGYTF
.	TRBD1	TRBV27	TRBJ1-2	TGTGCCAGCAGTTTAACAGGGGAGCTGGGTGGCTACACCTTC	CASSLTGELGGYTF
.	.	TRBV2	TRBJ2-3	TGTGCCAGCAGTCCCACAAGAAGACTAGGCCAAAAGACAGATACGCAGTATTTT	CASSPTRRLGQKTDTQYF
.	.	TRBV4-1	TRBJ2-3	TGCGCCAGCAGCCAAGTAACGGGGACAGATACGCAGTATTTT	CASSQVTGTDTQYF
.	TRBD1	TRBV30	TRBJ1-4	TGTGCCTGGAGTACCTCAGGGGGTCTCGAAAAACTGTTTTTT	CAWSTSGGLEKLFF
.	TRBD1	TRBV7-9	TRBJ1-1	TGTGCCAGCAGCTTCACAGGGGAGAGAACTGAAGCTTTCTTT	CASSFTGERTEAFF
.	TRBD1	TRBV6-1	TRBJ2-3	TGTGCCAGCAGTGTGGACTGGGACAGGGTGAGGGATACGCAGTATTTT	CASSVDWDRVRDTQYF
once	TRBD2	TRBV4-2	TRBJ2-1	TGTGCCAGCAGCCGGGAGGTAGCGGGGGGTAATGAGCAGTTCTTC	CASSREVAGGNEQFF
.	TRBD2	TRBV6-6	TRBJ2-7	TGTGCCAGCAGTCGACTAGCGGGGACCCTGGGCGACGAGCAGTACTTC	CASSRLAGTLGDEQYF
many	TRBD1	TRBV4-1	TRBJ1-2	TGCGCCAGCAGCCAAGAGGCGAATTGGGGACAGGTTAACTATGGCTACACCTTC	CASSQEANWGQVNYGYTF
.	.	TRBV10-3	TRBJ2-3	TGTGCCATCAGCCCGACAGCCCCAGATACGCAGTATTTT	CAISPTAPDTQYF
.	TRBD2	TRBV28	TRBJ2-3	TGTGCCAGCAGTGCACCTACTAGCGGGATGACAGATACGCAGTATTTT	CASSAPTSGMTDTQYF
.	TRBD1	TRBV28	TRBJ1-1	TGTGCCGTCGGGGGACAGGGGATTCCGGAAGCTTTCTTT	CAVGGQGIPEAFF
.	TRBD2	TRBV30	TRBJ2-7	TGTGCCTGGAGCGCTAGCGGGAGGAGCTCCTACGAGCAGTACTTC	CAWSASGRSSYEQYF
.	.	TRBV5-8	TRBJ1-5	TGTGCCAGCAGCGGGGGGGGATCAAGCAATCAGCCCCAGCATTTT	CASSGGGSSNQPQHF
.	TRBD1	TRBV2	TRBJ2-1	TGTGCCAGCAAACGGGACAGTGACAATGAGCAGTTCTTC	CASKRDSDNEQFF
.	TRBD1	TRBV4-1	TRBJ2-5	TGCGCCAGCAGCCCCCGGGACAGCCTTAGGGAGACCCAGTACTTC	CASSPRDSLRETQYF
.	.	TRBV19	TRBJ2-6	TGTGCCAGCCAATCCCAGGGGTATTCGGGGTCTGGGGCCAACGTCCTGACTTTC	CASQSQGYSGSGANVLTF
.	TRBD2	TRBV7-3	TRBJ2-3	TGTGCCAGCAGCCGCGGGGGGACCACAGATACGCAGTATTTT	CASSRGGTTDTQYF
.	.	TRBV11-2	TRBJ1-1	TGTGCCAGCAGCTTAGATCCGGACTCTTTGAACACTGAAGCTTTCTTT	CASSLDPDSLNTEAFF
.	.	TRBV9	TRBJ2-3	TGTGCCAGCAGCTCCACAGGGTTCGCAGATACGCAGTATTTT	CASSSTGFADTQYF
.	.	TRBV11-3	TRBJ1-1	TGTGCCAGCAGCTTAGGGGGCCGGCCTCCTATGGAAGCTTTCTTT	CASSLGGRPPMEAFF
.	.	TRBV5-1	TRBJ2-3	TGCGCCAGCAGCTTGCCGTCGCGCGATACGCAGTATTTT	CASSLPSRDTQYF
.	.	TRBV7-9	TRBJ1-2	TGTGCCAGCAGCCCCGGTGGCGCAGACTACTATGGCTACACCTTC	CASSPGGADYYGYTF
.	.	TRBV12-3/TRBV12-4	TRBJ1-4	TGTGCCAGCAGTTTGGGAGGGAAAGAAAAACTGTTTTTT	CASSLGGKEKLFF
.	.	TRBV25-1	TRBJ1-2	TGTGCCAGCTCAGCGCTTCGGACAAGCGAGGGCTACACCTTC	CASSALRTSEGYTF
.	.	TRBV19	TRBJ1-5	TGTGCCAGTAGCTCAGGGAAAGGAAATCAGCCCCAGCATTTT	CASSSGKGNQPQHF
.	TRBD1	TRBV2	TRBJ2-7	TGTGCCAGCAGTCAAGCGGGACAGGGGTCCTACGAGCAGTACTTC	CASSQAGQGSYEQYF
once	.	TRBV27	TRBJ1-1	TGTGCCAGCAGTTCCCCCTCTGTTCCCAGCACTGAAGCTTTCTTT	CASSSPSVPSTEAFF
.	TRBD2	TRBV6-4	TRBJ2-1	TGTGCCAGCAGTGTCGGCGGGGGGGCCTTAAATGAGCAGTTCTTC	CASSVGGGALNEQFF